Listed here is a single T cell receptor (beta chain). Its antigen is undetermined. These data are taken from a study of Tregs in tolerant kidney transplant recipients. The table came from immunoSEQ multiplex PCR; TCRdb's copy has only in-frame clones and leaves some out. The sample comprises some 240,000 clones, about 86% of which are singletons, and 0.55% to 0.65% rests with the top ten. Unstimulated regulatory T cells (CD4+CD25+CD127-), CD4+CD25- non-regulatory cells, CD4 and CD8 cells were FACS-sorted from thawed PBMCs. Findings and caveats of the study: Findings come from small patient numbers and require larger validation.

The CDR3 spans 17 residues. Trimming left V 1 base short and J 0 bases short, with 13 bases between. Germline-derived CDR1 and CDR2 are LGHNA and YNFKEQ. The specimen was CD4+ T cells from blood. This TCR derives from a human donor in good health. The chain is built from TRBV4-2 and TRBJ2-1; TRBD2 is a possible D gene (5 bases). In DNA, the CDR3 is TGTGCCAGCAGCCAAGCCGTAGGGAGTACCTCCTACAATGAGCAGTTCTTC. Residues: CASSQAVGSTSYNEQFF.